The 27 T cell receptor beta chains below were found in one sample sequenced in a study of identical twins. TCRdb processed the 5' RACE reads anew with MiXCR; each CDR3 protein has one entry. The table shows just under 650,000 distinct CDR3 sequences, with roughly 6.6% occurring only once. The same data also went into a second study, on yellow fever vaccine responses in identical twins.

The material sequenced was PBMCs. The receptors stem from a young woman in good health.

The gene calls are TRBV7-2 and TRBJ1-2, with D maybe TRBD1 (6 bases). This CDR3 region has 17 residues. In germline, CDR1 is SGHTA, CDR2 FQGNSA. V lost 2 bases, J lost 7 bases, and 23 bases lay in between. CDR3 DNA: TGTGCCAGCAGCTTAAAGGTGGGCACAGGGTTGGATGCTGGCTACACCTTC. It encodes CASSLKVGTGLDAGYTF.

This clonotype has more than one count but fewer than ten. The chain carries TRBV3-1 and TRBJ1-2, with D uncertain. Trimming cost V 4 bases and J 4 bases, with 19 bases left between them. CDR1 is LGHDT, CDR2 YNNKEL, per germline (reference sequence). The CDR3 contains 16 residues. In DNA form, the CDR3 reads TGTGCCAGCAGCCGAAGCCTCACCCGGGCTACCTATGGCTACACCTTC. This codes for CASSRSLTRATYGYTF.

In its sample, this clonotype was seen many times. The chain is built from TRBV5-1 and TRBJ2-1; D perhaps matches TRBD2 (5 bases). Germline CDR1 is SGHRS and CDR2 is YFSETQ. This CDR3 region has 12 residues. The germline V and J ends were trimmed by 7 bases and 0 bases, with 5 bases remaining between them. This chain's CDR3 is CASGSSYNEQFF. The DNA of the CDR3 is TGCGCCAGCGGGAGCTCCTACAATGAGCAGTTCTTC.

This clonotype has more than one count but fewer than ten. The chain is built from TRBV11-2 and TRBJ2-3; no reliable D call. There are 12 residues in the CDR3. The germline V gene encodes CDR1 SGHAT and CDR2 FQNNGV. Trimming removed 5 bases at V and 5 bases at J, with 8 bases between. The CDR3 DNA reads TGTGCCAGCAGCCAAAGCTTAGATACGCAGTATTTT. Its translation: CASSQSLDTQYF. Together with reference TRBV11-2 and TRBJ2-3, the CDR3 gives the full variable domain: EAGVAQSPRYKIIEKRQSVAFWCNPISGHATLYWYQQILGQGPKLLIQFQNNGVVDDSQLPKDRFSAERLKGVDSTLKIQPAKLEDSAVYLCASSQSLDTQYFGPGTRLTVL.

This chain joins TRBV4-1 and TRBJ2-2, with TRBD1 as a possible D gene (5 bases). The CDR3 length is 16 residues. Looked up from germline, CDR1 is MGHRA and CDR2 is YSYEKL. V was trimmed by 4 bases and J by 5 bases, leaving 17 bases between them. The CDR3 region has the DNA TGCGCCAGCAGCCCCCAATGGGTGGGGCGTACCGGGGAGCTGTTTTTT. Residues: CASSPQWVGRTGELFF.

This clonotype came up many times. V gene TRBV20-1 combines with J gene TRBJ1-2; D call uncertain. Germline V CDR1 and CDR2: DFQATT, SNEGSKA (reference sequence). V lost 3 bases and J 4 bases, leaving 9 bases between the germline ends. The CDR3 length is 12 residues. CDR3 bases: TGCAGTGCTAGGGAGAACCTCTATGGCTACACCTTC. Amino acids: CSARENLYGYTF.

The chain joins TRBV10-3 to TRBJ2-3, with TRBD2 matching 12 bases. The germline V gene encodes CDR1 ENHRY and CDR2 SYGVKD. Losses at the gene ends were 3 bases for V and 4 bases for J; bases not matched to a gene: 11. CDR3 length: 18 amino acids. CDR3 protein: CAISDRVPGLAGSDTQYF. The CDR3 DNA sequence: TGTGCCATCAGTGACAGAGTTCCGGGACTAGCGGGTTCAGATACGCAGTATTTT.

CDR3 sequence (DNA): TGTGCCAGCAGTCAGACATCCGCTGGGGCCAACGTCCTGACTTTC. Amino acid sequence: CASSQTSAGANVLTF. The gene calls are TRBV2 and TRBJ2-6; D is uncertain. Per the germline V gene, CDR1 is SNHLY and CDR2 is FYNNEI. The CDR3 totals 15 residues. Trimming stripped 5 bases from V and 2 bases from J, with 10 bases between.

The chain combines TRBV5-4 with TRBJ2-1, with TRBD1 matching 9 bases. CDR3 size: 18 residues. The junction had 18 bases not matched to a gene; V was cut back by 3 bases and J by 8 bases. The germline V gene has CDR1 SGHNT and CDR2 YYREEE (reference sequence). The CDR3 nucleotides are TGTGCCAGCAGCTCCATTCTCTCCGGGACAGGGAAACTAGATGAGCAGTTCTTC. Translating it yields CASSSILSGTGKLDEQFF.

This clonotype was seen a few times. This rearrangement joins TRBV3-1 to TRBJ2-1; no clear D. Trimming took 0 bases from V and 3 from J, leaving 9 bases between them. The CDR3 sequence is 15 residues long. The germline V gene encodes CDR1 LGHDT and CDR2 YNNKEL (reference sequence). CDR3 coding DNA: TGTGCCAGCAGCCAAGAAACCCAATTCTACAATGAGCAGTTCTTC. It specifies CASSQETQFYNEQFF.

This clonotype came up a few times. The DNA of the CDR3 is TGCGCCAGCAGCCAAGATTTAGGGGGGCGCGTAGAGACCCAGTACTTC. Encoded protein: CASSQDLGGRVETQYF. The chain carries TRBV4-1 and TRBJ2-5; D may correspond to TRBD1 or TRBD2 (6 bases each). V lost 0 bases and J lost 4, with 15 bases in between. The CDR3 runs to 16 residues. The germline V gene encodes CDR1 MGHRA and CDR2 YSYEKL.

This clonotype was recorded many times. The J gene is TRBJ2-7, the V gene TRBV19; TRBD1 matches at 9 bases. The CDR3 sequence is 13 residues long. V lost 9 bases and J lost 4; bases outside the gene matches: 7. Germline V lookup: CDR1 LNHDA, CDR2 SQIVND (reference sequence). CDR3 nucleotides: TGTGCCAGCAGCACCGGGACAGGGTACGAGCAGTACTTC. This codes for CASSTGTGYEQYF.

This clonotype was counted a few times. The chain combines TRBV6-1 with TRBJ1-4; D perhaps matches TRBD1 (5 bases). The CDR3 sequence is 15 residues long. The V end was cut by 4 bases, the J end by 6 bases, with 15 bases between. The V gene's germline CDR1 is MNHNS and CDR2 SASEGT. The CDR3 nucleotides are TGTGCCAGCAGTGTATATGGACACGGCGATGAAAAACTGTTTTTT. It yields the protein CASSVYGHGDEKLFF.

This clonotype was detected a few times. The chain uses TRBV7-9 and TRBJ2-7; D tentatively fits TRBD1 or TRBD2 (5 bases each). CDR3 length: 13 residues. Trimming stripped 2 bases from V and 5 bases from J, with 10 bases between. Germline V gene data show CDR1 as SEHNR and CDR2 as FQNEAQ (reference sequence). CDR3 DNA sequence: TGTGCCAGCAGCTTATCAACGGGACACGAGCAGTACTTC. It yields the protein CASSLSTGHEQYF.

This clonotype has at least ten counts. The gene calls are TRBV3-1 and TRBJ1-5; possibly TRBD1 for D (6 bases). The CDR3 loop spans 14 amino acids. Germline loops: CDR1 LGHDT, CDR2 YNNKEL (reference sequence). The V gene lost 1 base and the J gene lost 6 bases, with 10 bases spanning the gap. CDR3 region: CASSQAGGTQPQHF. DNA for the CDR3: TGTGCCAGCAGCCAAGCTGGGGGCACTCAGCCCCAGCATTTT.

V gene TRBV5-6 combines with J gene TRBJ1-1; D is unclear. Trimming removed 3 bases from V and 0 bases from J, with 18 bases in between. Germline V gene lookup returns CDR1 SGHDT and CDR2 YYEEEE. This CDR3 spans 17 amino acids. The CDR3 bases are TGTGCCAGCAGCTCGTGGCTTTTTGAGGTAATGAACACTGAAGCTTTCTTT. It is translated as CASSSWLFEVMNTEAFF.

This clonotype was seen a handful of times. The chain couples TRBV11-1 to TRBJ2-1; no reliable D call. Deletions cut 7 bases from V and 1 base from J, with 29 bases between. In germline, CDR1 is SGHAT, CDR2 FQDESV (reference sequence). This CDR3 is 20 amino acids long. CDR3 region: CASTLGWPAKASPSYNEQFF. DNA for the CDR3: TGTGCCAGCACCCTAGGGTGGCCCGCCAAGGCTAGTCCGTCCTACAATGAGCAGTTCTTC.

The chain carries TRBV20-1 and TRBJ2-1; 13 bases match TRBD2. Germline V gives CDR1 DFQATT, CDR2 SNEGSKA (reference sequence). The V segment lost 2 bases and the J segment 0 bases; nucleotides outside the gene matches: 10. The CDR3 is made up of 19 amino acids. In nucleotides, the CDR3 is TGCAGTGCTAGAATTCCGGGACTAGCGGGATTCCGCTCCTACAATGAGCAGTTCTTC. Translated: CSARIPGLAGFRSYNEQFF.

This clonotype was recorded a few times. J is TRBJ2-3 and V is TRBV3-1, with D maybe TRBD2 (5 bases). The CDR3 is 14 residues long. In germline, CDR1 is LGHDT, CDR2 YNNKEL (reference sequence). Trimming shortened V by 1 base and J by 3 bases, and 8 bases separated the two germline ends. CDR3 residues: CASSQVDLTDTQYF. The CDR3 region has the DNA TGTGCCAGCAGCCAAGTGGACTTAACAGATACGCAGTATTTT.

This chain links TRBV5-4 with TRBJ2-3; D assignment may be TRBD1 or TRBD2 (5 bases each). The germline V gene has CDR1 SGHNT and CDR2 YYREEE (reference sequence). The V and J ends lost 4 bases and 6 bases respectively, with 12 bases between them. This CDR3 has 13 residues. The CDR3 sequence: CASSDPWGDTQYF. Written as DNA, the CDR3 is TGTGCCAGCAGCGACCCCTGGGGGGATACGCAGTATTTT. Full variable domain (rest looked up from reference TRBV5-4 and TRBJ2-3): ETGVTQSPTHLIKTRGQQVTLRCSSQSGHNTVSWYQQALGQGPQFIFQYYREEENGRGNFPPRFSGLQFPNYSSELNVNALELDDSALYLCASSDPWGDTQYFGPGTRLTVL.

This clonotype was observed many times. The chain couples TRBV12-3 or TRBV12-4 to TRBJ2-2; TRBD1 matches at 9 bases. There are 14 residues in the CDR3. Unmatched junction bases numbered 10, after V lost 10 bases and J lost 7 bases. The CDR3 reads CATNLGQGNGELFF. The CDR3 DNA sequence: TGTGCCACCAACCTGGGACAGGGTAACGGGGAGCTGTTTTTT.

The CDR3 sequence is CASSQGIRAQETQYF. CDR3 DNA: TGCGCCAGCAGCCAAGGGATAAGGGCACAGGAGACCCAGTACTTC. The chain is built from TRBV4-1 and TRBJ2-5; D uncertain. Trimming pared 1 base from V and 5 bases from J, leaving 14 bases between. The CDR3 has 15 amino acids. Germline lookup yields CDR1 MGHRA and CDR2 YSYEKL.

This clonotype came up once. This chain links TRBV7-2 with TRBJ2-3; 8 positions agree with TRBD1. Trimming took 5 bases from V and 2 from J; bases not matched to a gene: 6. Per the germline V gene, CDR1 is SGHTA and CDR2 is FQGNSA. The CDR3 is 15 residues long. The CDR3 here is CASSPVQGATDTQYF. CDR3 DNA: TGTGCCAGCAGCCCCGTCCAGGGGGCCACAGATACGCAGTATTTT.

The CDR3 DNA follows: TGCGCCAGCAAGAACAGGGTCGGCAAAAACATTCAGTACTTC. It translates to CASKNRVGKNIQYF. The chain carries TRBV10-1 and TRBJ2-4, with D possibly being TRBD1 (6 bases). This CDR3 is 14 amino acids long. The V gene's germline CDR1 is WNHNN and CDR2 SYGVQD (reference sequence). Trimming cost V 7 bases and J 3 bases, with 13 bases left between them.

This clonotype was seen more than once but under ten times. This sequence joins TRBV20-1 and TRBJ2-1; 9 nucleotides line up with TRBD2. Trimming cost V 3 bases and J 4 bases; bases outside gene matches: 10. Germline V gene data show CDR1 as DFQATT and CDR2 as SNEGSKA (reference sequence). CDR3 length equals 16 residues. The CDR3 sequence is CSARPMIAGEYNEQFF. The CDR3 DNA reads TGCAGTGCTAGGCCCATGATAGCGGGGGAATACAATGAGCAGTTCTTC.

This clonotype has at least ten counts. One junction end does not reproduce the germline sequence, and a read error may be involved. The chain uses TRBV12-3 or TRBV12-4 and TRBJ2-7; D possibly corresponds to TRBD2 (6 bases). The CDR3 runs to 12 residues. The CDR3 DNA sequence: TGTGCCAGCAGCTTAGCGGCCTACGAGCAGTACTTC. Translating it yields CASSLAAYEQYF.

V gene TRBV19 combines with J gene TRBJ2-1; no definite D call. V lost 5 bases and J 7 bases, leaving 12 bases between the germline ends. Germline loops: CDR1 LNHDA, CDR2 SQIVND (reference sequence). This CDR3 region has 13 residues. The CDR3 here is CASSVAAANEQFF. DNA of the CDR3: TGTGCCAGTAGTGTAGCCGCAGCGAATGAGCAGTTCTTC. Complete variable domain (other parts from reference TRBV19 and TRBJ2-1): DGGITQSPKYLFRKEGQNVTLSCEQNLNHDAMYWYRQDPGQGLRLIYYSQIVNDFQKGDIAEGYSVSREKKESFPLTVTSAQKNPTAFYLCASSVAAANEQFFGPGTRLTVL.